One sample yielded the 23 T cell receptor beta chains listed below, sequenced in a study of Ad26.COV2.S vaccination and SARS-CoV-2 variants. Sample treatment: around 19 received Ad26.COV2.S at low or high dose, single or two shots; 5 received placebo; per-sample allocation not given. Sampling took place 63 days after the first vaccine or placebo injection. The data were produced by immunoSEQ multiplex PCR, yet TCRdb's version contains in-frame clones alone and is incomplete. The table includes roughly 700,000 clones, about 90% detected once. Sample: peripheral blood, taken in a trial of Ad26.COV2.S vaccine versus placebo. The receptors were gathered from a person between 18 and 65 years old who received the Ad26.COV2.S COVID-19 vaccine or a placebo.

Worth noting for this clone: The same CDR3 also results from other DNA sequences found in this sample. V and J are TRBV12-3 or TRBV12-4 and TRBJ1-2; no reliable D call. V lost 3 bases and J 5 bases, leaving 7 bases between the germline ends. This CDR3 is 12 amino acids long. The CDR3 coding sequence is TGTGCCAGCAGTTTTGGTGGTTATGGCTACACCTTC. This encodes CASSFGGYGYTF.

The chain is built from TRBV6-5 and TRBJ1-1; D is undetermined. Germline values: CDR1 MNHEY, CDR2 SVGAGI. This CDR3 contains 16 residues. V lost 0 bases and J lost 1, with 12 bases in between. The DNA of the CDR3 is TGTGCCAGCAGTTACTCGTGGACCCCCCCGAACACTGAAGCTTTCTTT. It encodes CASSYSWTPPNTEAFF.

This clone was detected once. The CDR3: CASSPRVLTNEKLFF. For the CDR3, the DNA is TGTGCCAGCTCACCACGGGTCCTAACTAATGAAAAACTGTTTTTT. This chain joins TRBV18 and TRBJ1-4; D gene unclear. Trimming removed 1 base at V and 1 base at J, with 7 bases between. The CDR3 spans 15 residues. The germline V gene encodes CDR1 KGHSH and CDR2 LQKENI.

This clone was found a few times. The J gene is TRBJ2-7, the V gene TRBV6-5; D gene uncertain. Trimming pared 7 bases from V and 8 bases from J, leaving 12 bases between. This CDR3 is built from 11 residues. Germline V lookup: CDR1 MNHEY, CDR2 SVGAGI. CDR3 loop: CASTWLAQQYF. The DNA of the CDR3 is TGTGCCAGCACCTGGTTGGCCCAGCAGTACTTC.

A few counts support this clone. Other DNA sequences within the sample encode an identical CDR3. The chain joins TRBV15 to TRBJ2-6; D call uncertain. Germline V gives CDR1 LNHNV, CDR2 YYDKDF (reference sequence). Trimming removed 1 base from V and 0 bases from J, with 7 bases in between. The CDR3 extends over 16 amino acids. CDR3 sequence: CATSRGAASGANVLTF. In DNA, the CDR3 is TGTGCCACCAGCAGAGGGGCCGCCTCTGGGGCCAACGTCCTGACTTTC.

The chain is built from TRBV5-6 and TRBJ2-1, with D possibly TRBD1 on 7 matching bases. CDR1 and CDR2 from the germline V gene are SGHDT and YYEEEE. The V and J ends lost 1 base and 4 bases respectively, with 15 bases between them. This CDR3 contains 16 residues. The CDR3 region is CASSLPGGTQYNEQFF. In nucleotides, the CDR3 is TGTGCCAGCAGCTTGCCAGGGGGGACTCAGTACAATGAGCAGTTCTTC. Full variable domain (missing parts from reference TRBV5-6 and TRBJ2-1): DAGVTQSPTHLIKTRGQQVTLRCSPKSGHDTVSWYQQALGQGPQFIFQYYEEEERQRGNFPDRFSGHQFPNYSSELNVNALLLGDSALYLCASSLPGGTQYNEQFFGPGTRLTVL.

The gene calls are TRBV5-6 and TRBJ2-7; D not resolved. This CDR3 spans 13 amino acids. The germline V gene encodes CDR1 SGHDT and CDR2 YYEEEE. V lost 1 base to trimming and J lost 7 bases, with 12 bases between them. The CDR3 loop is CASSLKRAREQYF. Written as DNA, the CDR3 is TGTGCCAGCAGCTTGAAAAGGGCCAGGGAGCAGTACTTC.

The V gene is TRBV6-6, the J gene TRBJ2-6, with D possibly TRBD2 on 6 matching bases. The CDR3 runs 18 residues. Trimming pared 5 bases from V and 0 bases from J, leaving 17 bases between. Germline V gene lookup returns CDR1 MNHNY and CDR2 SVGAGI (reference sequence). CDR3 bases: TGTGCCAGCAGTCCGTGGTTAGGGAGGCACTCTGGGGCCAACGTCCTGACTTTC. This translates into CASSPWLGRHSGANVLTF.

This chain links TRBV30 with TRBJ2-1; 10 nucleotides match TRBD2. The germline gives CDR1 GTSNPN, CDR2 SVGIG (reference sequence). This CDR3 contains 14 residues. V was clipped by 5 bases and J by 5 bases; unmatched bases: 6. The CDR3 DNA sequence: TGTGCCTGGGTCAGACTAGCGGGCAACAATGAGCAGTTCTTC. Its protein is CAWVRLAGNNEQFF.

The V gene is TRBV2, the J gene TRBJ2-7; D is perhaps TRBD1 (5 bases). The germline V gene has CDR1 SNHLY and CDR2 FYNNEI. V was shortened by 6 bases and J by 1 base, with 16 bases between the two germline ends. This CDR3 has 15 residues. The CDR3 loop is CASRGANQASYEQYF. The CDR3 DNA is TGTGCCAGCAGAGGGGCAAACCAGGCATCCTACGAGCAGTACTTC.

This chain joins TRBV20-1 and TRBJ2-7, with D maybe TRBD2 (6 bases). Germline CDR1 reads DFQATT; CDR2 reads SNEGSKA (reference sequence). CDR3 size: 11 residues. The ends were cut back, 3 bases at V and 9 bases at J, with 12 bases in the middle. CDR3 DNA sequence: TGCAGTGCTAGGGACCGGGGGAGGCAGTACTTC. As protein: CSARDRGRQYF.

With regard to this clone: This sample also contains other DNA sequences that code for the same CDR3. The V call is TRBV11-2, the J call TRBJ1-5; weak D call: TRBD1 (6 bases). Germline lookup yields CDR1 SGHAT and CDR2 FQNNGV. V lost 1 base to trimming and J lost 2 bases, with 9 bases between them. The CDR3 runs to 15 residues. CDR3 bases: TGTGCCAGCAGCTTAGTCGGGGGCGGCAATCAGCCCCAGCATTTT. Amino acids: CASSLVGGGNQPQHF.

The chain links TRBV5-5 to TRBJ2-5; tentative D call: TRBD2 (5 bases). This CDR3 contains 16 residues. V was trimmed by 4 bases and J by 5 bases, leaving 21 bases between them. Per the germline V gene, CDR1 is SGHKS and CDR2 is YYEKEE (reference sequence). CDR3 nucleotides: TGTGCCAGCAGCCTCCTCCATAGCACCAGAGGGGAGACCCAGTACTTC. This encodes CASSLLHSTRGETQYF.

The chain links TRBV2 to TRBJ2-5; D is unresolved. The V and J ends lost 4 bases and 7 bases respectively, with 7 bases between them. CDR3 length: 11 amino acids. Germline CDR1 SNHLY, CDR2 FYNNEI. The CDR3 region is CASSGAGTQYF. In DNA, the CDR3 is TGTGCCAGCAGTGGGGCCGGGACCCAGTACTTC.

The rearrangement uses TRBV7-3 and TRBJ2-3, with TRBD2 as a possible D gene (5 bases). This CDR3 region has 13 residues. Germline V gives CDR1 SGHTA, CDR2 FQGTGA. V was trimmed by 2 bases and J by 5 bases, leaving 8 bases between them. The CDR3 DNA reads as TGTGCCAGCAGCTTACCTGAGGGAGATACGCAGTATTTT. Protein: CASSLPEGDTQYF.

CDR3: CASSRDRDLEAFF. DNA for the CDR3: TGTGCCAGTAGTAGAGACCGGGACTTGGAAGCTTTCTTT. V usage is TRBV19 and J usage is TRBJ1-1, with D maybe TRBD1 (5 bases). The V and J ends lost 4 bases and 8 bases respectively, with 14 bases between them. In germline, CDR1 is LNHDA, CDR2 SQIVND (reference sequence). This CDR3 has 13 amino acids. The entire variable domain, with the rest obtained from reference TRBV19 and TRBJ1-1, is as follows: DGGITQSPKYLFRKEGQNVTLSCEQNLNHDAMYWYRQDPGQGLRLIYYSQIVNDFQKGDIAEGYSVSREKKESFPLTVTSAQKNPTAFYLCASSRDRDLEAFFGQGTRLTVV.

The chain carries TRBV7-7 and TRBJ2-1, with 10 bases aligning to TRBD2. Germline lookup yields CDR1 SSHAT and CDR2 FNYEAQ (reference sequence). V lost 2 bases, J lost 5 bases, and 3 bases stayed unmatched. The CDR3 extends over 15 amino acids. CDR3 bases: TGTGCCAGCAGCTTACTAGCGGGGGCCCACAATGAGCAGTTCTTC. Protein sequence: CASSLLAGAHNEQFF.

The CDR3 region is CASSRIIQETQYF. The CDR3 DNA is TGCGCCAGCAGCCGAATTATTCAAGAGACCCAGTACTTC. The gene calls are TRBV5-1 and TRBJ2-5; D remains ambiguous. This CDR3 spans 13 amino acids. Trimming stripped 4 bases from V and 2 bases from J, with 9 bases between. Germline V CDR1 and CDR2: SGHRS, YFSETQ.

This chain links TRBV19 with TRBJ2-2; maybe TRBD1 (6 bases). The CDR3 covers 15 residues. V dropped 6 bases and J dropped 0 bases, with 11 bases sitting between them. Germline values: CDR1 LNHDA, CDR2 SQIVND (reference sequence). Written as DNA, the CDR3 is TGTGCCAGTAGCCTACAGGGTTCGAACACCGGGGAGCTGTTTTTT. Its translation is CASSLQGSNTGELFF.

V is TRBV4-3 and J is TRBJ1-1, with D perhaps TRBD1 (5 bases). In germline, CDR1 is LGHNA, CDR2 YSLEER. V lost 1 base and J 1 base, leaving 10 bases between the germline ends. This CDR3 region has 15 residues. The CDR3 is CASSQVPGGNTEAFF. As DNA, the CDR3 is TGCGCCAGCAGCCAAGTGCCCGGGGGGAACACTGAAGCTTTCTTT.

The V call is TRBV6-5, the J call TRBJ2-4; a weak D match, TRBD2 (6 bases). CDR3 length equals 15 residues. The V gene's germline CDR1 is MNHEY and CDR2 SVGAGI. V was cut by 7 bases and J by 6 bases, with 19 bases left in between. The CDR3 DNA is TGTGCCAGCACCAACGGCGGGACTTCGGGAAACATTCAGTACTTC. Its protein is CASTNGGTSGNIQYF.

The genes are TRBV19 and TRBJ1-2; maybe TRBD1 (6 bases). The V and J ends lost 2 bases and 2 bases respectively, with 12 bases between them. Looked up from germline, CDR1 is LNHDA and CDR2 is SQIVND (reference sequence). This CDR3 is 15 amino acids long. This CDR3 is CASSINRELNYGYTF. CDR3 bases: TGTGCCAGTAGTATAAACAGGGAGCTAAACTATGGCTACACCTTC.

The chain carries TRBV7-9 and TRBJ2-5; 11 bases are a match to TRBD1. Germline CDR1 SEHNR, CDR2 FQNEAQ (reference sequence). V lost 5 bases and J lost 5; bases outside the gene matches: 7. The CDR3 contains 15 residues. CDR3 DNA sequence: TGTGCCAGCAGCCGCGGACAGGGGGCAGGGGAGACCCAGTACTTC. It encodes CASSRGQGAGETQYF.